A single T cell receptor beta chain is shown here with its context. Germline V gene sequence: CDR1 LGHNA, CDR2 YNFKEQ. CDR3 length equals 15 residues. Losses at the gene ends were 0 bases for V and 0 bases for J; bases not matched to a gene: 1. This sample was taken from a study of T cell changes during pregnancy in multiple sclerosis. The data were produced by immunoSEQ multiplex PCR, yet TCRdb's version contains in-frame clones alone and is incomplete. This table has over 50,000 clones, 88% appearing once. The sequences come from peripheral blood, collected in the first trimester of pregnancy. The rearrangement links TRBV4-2 to TRBJ2-7; 8 positions match TRBD1. This TCR was recovered from a female donor with multiple sclerosis, enrolled in a pregnancy study. The CDR3 loop is CASSQDQGASYEQYF. The CDR3 coding sequence is TGTGCCAGCAGCCAAGACCAGGGGGCCTCCTACGAGCAGTACTTC.